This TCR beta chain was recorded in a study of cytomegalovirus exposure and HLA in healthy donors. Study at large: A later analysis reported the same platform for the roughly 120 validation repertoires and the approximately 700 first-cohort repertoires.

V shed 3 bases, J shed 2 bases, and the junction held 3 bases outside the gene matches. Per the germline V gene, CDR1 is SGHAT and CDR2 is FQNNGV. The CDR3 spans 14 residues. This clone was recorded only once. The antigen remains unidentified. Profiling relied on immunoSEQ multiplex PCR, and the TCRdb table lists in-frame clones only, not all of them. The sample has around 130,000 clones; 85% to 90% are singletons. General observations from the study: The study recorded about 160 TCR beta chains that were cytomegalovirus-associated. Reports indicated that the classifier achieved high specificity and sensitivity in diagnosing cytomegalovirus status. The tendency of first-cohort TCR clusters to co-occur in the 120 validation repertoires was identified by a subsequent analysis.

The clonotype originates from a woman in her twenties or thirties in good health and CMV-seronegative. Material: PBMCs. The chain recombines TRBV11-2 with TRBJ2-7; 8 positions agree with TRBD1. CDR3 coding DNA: TGTGCCAGCAGCTTGGACAGGGTAGCCTACGAGCAGTACTTC. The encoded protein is CASSLDRVAYEQYF.